One and the same sample provided the 10 T cell receptor beta chains below, sequenced in a study of T cells after yellow fever vaccination. MiXCR was run by TCRdb on the 5' RACE reads, yielding one entry per CDR3 protein. The sample has about 550,000 distinct CDR3 sequences; about 19% are singletons. Sequencing was performed on PBMCs, taken 15 days after the yellow fever booster vaccination. The source is a man aged 25-45 years who received the YFV17D yellow fever vaccine.

This clonotype has just a few counts. One end of the junction is discordant with germline, which a read error may explain. The chain combines TRBV20-1 with TRBJ2-3; 11 bases align to TRBD2. Germline-derived CDR1 and CDR2 are DFQATT and SNEGSKA (reference sequence). The CDR3 spans 16 residues. Here the CDR3 DNA reads TGCTGTGCTAGGGGGCTAGCGGGAGGCAACACAGATACGCAGTATTTT. It yields the protein CCARGLAGGNTDTQYF.

This clonotype turned up a few times. This chain links TRBV10-3 with TRBJ2-5; 7 bases agree with TRBD1. CDR3 length equals 13 residues. Losses at the gene ends were 5 bases for V and 5 bases for J; bases not matched to a gene: 5. The germline V gene has CDR1 ENHRY and CDR2 SYGVKD. The CDR3 reads CAISNGQAETQYF. The CDR3 nucleotides are TGTGCCATCAGTAACGGACAGGCGGAGACCCAGTACTTC.

This clonotype was counted between two and nine times. The chain carries TRBV7-9 and TRBJ1-4; D is unresolved. The ends were cut back, 6 bases at V and 13 bases at J, with 24 bases in the middle. The CDR3 runs to 15 residues. Germline CDR1 is SEHNR and CDR2 is FQNEAQ (reference sequence). The CDR3 DNA is TGTGCCAGCAGTTTTCTCTCCGTGGGCGCCCCGGGACTGTTTTTT. Encoded protein: CASSFLSVGAPGLFF.

This clonotype was counted between two and nine times. The CDR3 DNA reads as TGTGCCAGCACCGGGGGAACCCTGAACACTGAAGCTTTCTTT. Protein sequence: CASTGGTLNTEAFF. The rearrangement links TRBV27 to TRBJ1-1; maybe TRBD1 (5 bases). CDR1 and CDR2 from the germline V gene are MNHEY and SMNVEV (reference sequence). Trimming cost V 7 bases and J 0 bases, with 12 bases left between them. CDR3 length: 14 amino acids.

This chain links TRBV7-9 with TRBJ2-1; no reliable D call. The CDR3 loop spans 14 amino acids. Trimming left V 3 bases short and J 5 bases short, with 11 bases between. Germline-derived CDR1 and CDR2 are SEHNR and FQNEAQ (reference sequence). The CDR3 here is CASSFGGINNEQFF. The CDR3 DNA reads as TGTGCCAGCAGCTTTGGTGGAATCAACAATGAGCAGTTCTTC.

The sample holds a few counts of this clonotype. The rearrangement joins TRBV29-1 to TRBJ2-2; perhaps TRBD1 as D (6 bases). This CDR3 has 17 residues. Germline V gene sequence: CDR1 SQVTM, CDR2 ANQGSEA. Trimming cost V 0 bases and J 2 bases, with 16 bases left between them. CDR3 bases: TGCAGCGTTGAAGATCCCGGGCAGGGGATTAACACCGGGGAGCTGTTTTTT. Translation gives CSVEDPGQGINTGELFF.

This clonotype was seen a few times. V and J are TRBV20-1 and TRBJ2-1; weak D call: TRBD2 (6 bases). Germline lookup yields CDR1 DFQATT and CDR2 SNEGSKA (reference sequence). V lost 4 bases and J lost 8, with 15 bases in between. The CDR3 contains 13 residues. In DNA, the CDR3 is TGCAGTGCTATTTTCGGGAGCTTATATGAGCAGTTCTTC. Its protein is CSAIFGSLYEQFF.

The chain carries TRBV6-6 and TRBJ2-7, with TRBD2 as a possible D gene (6 bases). V gave up 4 bases and J gave up 5 bases, with 12 bases separating them. Germline lookup yields CDR1 MNHNY and CDR2 SVGAGI (reference sequence). The CDR3 has 13 residues. The CDR3 DNA reads TGTGCCAGCAGTTCACTAGCCAGGCACGAGCAGTACTTC. Translating gives CASSSLARHEQYF.

The V call is TRBV6-1, the J call TRBJ2-7; a possible D gene is TRBD2 (6 bases). The CDR3 has 16 residues. Germline V gives CDR1 MNHNS, CDR2 SASEGT. With 7 bases removed from V and 0 bases from J, the gap between germline ends came to 19 bases. The DNA of the CDR3 is TGTGCCAGCACCGCGGAGGGTAGATCGGGCTCCTACGAGCAGTACTTC. It specifies CASTAEGRSGSYEQYF.

The chain employs TRBV15 and TRBJ2-7; 10 bases line up with TRBD2. V was pared by 5 bases and J by 2 bases, with 0 bases of the junction left unmatched. This CDR3 is built from 13 residues. The germline CDR1 and CDR2 sequences are LNHNV and YYDKDF (reference sequence). The CDR3 region is CATSLAGAYEQYF. The CDR3 bases are TGTGCCACCAGCCTAGCGGGGGCCTACGAGCAGTACTTC.